In this sample, the clone carrying this T cell receptor beta chain is medium-sized. Trimming cost V 7 bases and J 8 bases, with 10 bases left between them. This CDR3 has 11 amino acids. CDR1 and CDR2 from the germline V gene are MNHNS and SASEGT. This entry is derived from a study of glioma-infiltrating T cells. The iRepertoire nested amplicon-rescue multiplex PCR amplified TCR alpha and beta CDR3s from RNA. Each CDR3 protein is one row after TCRdb ran MiXCR on the multiplex PCR reads. The sample lists 170,000 or so distinct CDR3 sequences, approximately 40% occurring once. Sequenced: glioma tissue, nonneoplastic brain tissue, or PBMCs (not recorded which). V is TRBV6-1 and J is TRBJ2-3; no clear D gene. The clonotype originates from a human donor with low-grade glioma or glioblastoma, undergoing nonglioma brain surgery, or in good health (not recorded which). CDR3 residues: CASMRGVTQYF. The CDR3 DNA reads as TGTGCCAGCATGCGTGGGGTTACGCAGTATTTT.